Presented here are 20 T cell receptor beta chains from one specimen sequenced in a study of cytomegalovirus exposure and HLA in healthy donors. Assay used: immunoSEQ multiplex PCR; TCRdb lists only in-frame clones, some missing. Of tens of thousands of clones in the sample, approximately 90% are singletons; the top ten hold about 8.1%. Sequencing was performed on PBMCs. Receptors originate from a young woman in good health and CMV-seropositive.

The chain joins TRBV6-6 to TRBJ2-7, with TRBD2 identical over 7 bases. The V segment lost 5 bases and the J segment 4 bases; nucleotides outside the gene matches: 14. The germline gives CDR1 MNHNY, CDR2 SVGAGI (reference sequence). The CDR3 has 16 residues. CDR3 DNA sequence: TGTGCCAGCAGTAGGATGTCGGGGGGACGAGCTTACGAGCAGTACTTC. Encoded protein: CASSRMSGGRAYEQYF.

This clone was detected ten times or more. The V call is TRBV13, the J call TRBJ1-6; perhaps TRBD1 as D (5 bases). Trimming removed 5 bases from V and 5 bases from J, with 10 bases in between. CDR1 and CDR2 from the germline V gene are PRHDT and FYEKMQ (reference sequence). The CDR3 sequence is 14 residues long. CDR3 in amino acids: CASSGGTDNSPLHF. For the CDR3, the DNA is TGTGCCAGCAGCGGAGGGACGGATAATTCACCCCTCCACTTT. Full variable domain (outside the CDR3, taken from reference TRBV13 and TRBJ1-6): AAGVIQSPRHLIKEKRETATLKCYPIPRHDTVYWYQQGPGQDPQFLISFYEKMQSDKGSIPDRFSAQQFSDYHSELNMSSLELGDSALYFCASSGGTDNSPLHFGNGTRLTVT.

The sample holds a few counts of this clone. The chain carries TRBV5-1 and TRBJ2-5; TRBD2 agrees at 10 bases. CDR3 size: 16 residues. V dropped 0 bases and J dropped 4; count of bases not matched to a gene: 6. The germline gives CDR1 SGHRS, CDR2 YFSETQ. CDR3 in DNA: TGCGCCAGCAGCTTGGGGCTAGCGGGGGTCACAGAGACCCAGTACTTC. Its translation is CASSLGLAGVTETQYF. The variable domain in full, with the rest retrieved from reference TRBV5-1 and TRBJ2-5, is KAGVTQTPRYLIKTRGQQVTLSCSPISGHRSVSWYQQTPGQGLQFLFEYFSETQRNKGNFPGRFSGRQFSNSRSEMNVSTLELGDSALYLCASSLGLAGVTETQYFGPGTRLLVL.

This chain links TRBV30 with TRBJ1-1; D gene ambiguous. V gave up 4 bases and J gave up 6 bases, with 6 bases separating them. CDR1 and CDR2 from the germline V gene are GTSNPN and SVGIG (reference sequence). The CDR3 runs 10 residues. For the CDR3, the DNA is TGTGCCTGGAACCGAGCTGAAGCTTTCTTT. This codes for CAWNRAEAFF.

The rearrangement links TRBV27 to TRBJ2-1, with 9 positions matching TRBD1. Germline V gene sequence: CDR1 MNHEY, CDR2 SMNVEV (reference sequence). The V gene end was trimmed by 2 bases and the J gene end by 6 bases; junction bases not matched to a gene: 11. This CDR3 has 17 residues. The CDR3 is CASSLKTSGQGSNEQFF. The CDR3 DNA reads TGTGCCAGCAGTTTAAAAACTTCGGGACAGGGTAGCAATGAGCAGTTCTTC.

The rearrangement joins TRBV10-1 to TRBJ2-4; 10 bases align to TRBD1. After removal of 0 bases from V and 3 bases from J, the junction contained 5 bases not matched to a gene. This CDR3 comprises 17 residues. Germline CDR1 reads WNHNN; CDR2 reads SYGVQD (reference sequence). The CDR3 loop is CASSESGTGAVKNIQYF. Here the CDR3 DNA reads TGCGCCAGCAGTGAGTCGGGGACAGGGGCGGTCAAAAACATTCAGTACTTC.

V gene TRBV7-9 combines with J gene TRBJ1-6; 7 bases match TRBD1. CDR3 length: 14 amino acids. The V gene's germline CDR1 is SEHNR and CDR2 FQNEAQ (reference sequence). J lost 6 bases, V lost 5 bases, and 4 bases had no gene match. The CDR3 loop reads CASSEGTVNSPLHF. CDR3 sequence (DNA): TGTGCCAGCAGCGAGGGGACAGTTAATTCACCCCTCCACTTT.

J is TRBJ1-5 and V is TRBV30; TRBD1 is a possible D gene (5 bases). This CDR3 is 14 amino acids long. Germline V gene data show CDR1 as GTSNPN and CDR2 as SVGIG (reference sequence). The V and J ends lost 7 bases and 0 bases respectively, with 13 bases between them. The CDR3 DNA follows: TGTGCCTCCTCGGACATCAATAGCAATCAGCCCCAGCATTTT. Its translation: CASSDINSNQPQHF.

The rearrangement uses TRBV7-2 and TRBJ1-6; D possibly corresponds to TRBD1 (5 bases). This CDR3 is 16 amino acids long. The germline V gene has CDR1 SGHTA and CDR2 FQGNSA. With 6 bases removed from V and 9 bases from J, the gap between germline ends came to 21 bases. The DNA for the CDR3 is TGTGCCAGCAGTCAAGGGGCGGGGAGGGGAAGTTCACCCCTCCACTTT. This translates into CASSQGAGRGSSPLHF.

The J gene is TRBJ1-2, the V gene TRBV7-2; no firm D call. V was cut by 2 bases and J by 2 bases, with 9 bases left in between. Looked up from germline, CDR1 is SGHTA and CDR2 is FQGNSA. The CDR3 sequence is 14 residues long. The CDR3: CASSLHPRNYGYTF. The CDR3 nucleotides are TGTGCCAGCAGCTTACACCCACGGAACTATGGCTACACCTTC.

This chain joins TRBV7-2 and TRBJ1-4; D is possibly TRBD1 (5 bases). The V end was cut by 2 bases, the J end by 8 bases, with 15 bases between. Germline lookup yields CDR1 SGHTA and CDR2 FQGNSA. The length of the CDR3 is 15 residues. The CDR3 protein is CASSLRWGVREKLFF. The DNA of the CDR3 is TGTGCCAGCAGCTTACGGTGGGGGGTTCGGGAAAAACTGTTTTTT.

V and J are TRBV11-3 and TRBJ1-1; no reliable D call. The CDR3 is 15 residues long. In germline, CDR1 is SGHNT, CDR2 YENEEA. Trimming left V 5 bases short and J 0 bases short, with 13 bases between. The CDR3 reads CASSQGPGMNTEAFF. The CDR3 nucleotides are TGTGCCAGCAGCCAAGGTCCGGGGATGAACACTGAAGCTTTCTTT. Using reference TRBV11-3 and TRBJ1-1 for the parts outside the CDR3, the full variable domain is EAGVVQSPRYKIIEKKQPVAFWCNPISGHNTLYWYLQNLGQGPELLIRYENEEAVDDSQLPKDRFSAERLKGVDSTLKIQPAELGDSAVYLCASSQGPGMNTEAFFGQGTRLTVV.

The chain employs TRBV15 and TRBJ2-3; D uncertain. This CDR3 region has 15 residues. The germline V and J ends were trimmed by 2 bases and 3 bases, with 12 bases remaining between them. The V gene's germline CDR1 is LNHNV and CDR2 YYDKDF (reference sequence). The CDR3 reads CATSRPNRLTDTQYF. DNA for the CDR3: TGTGCCACCAGCAGACCCAACCGACTGACAGATACGCAGTATTTT.

V and J are TRBV29-1 and TRBJ1-3; no firm D call. Germline CDR1 is SQVTM and CDR2 is ANQGSEA. Trimming removed 0 bases from V and 4 bases from J, with 10 bases in between. The CDR3 spans 14 residues. CDR3 residues: CSVEDYPAGNTIYF. The CDR3 bases are TGCAGCGTTGAAGATTACCCTGCGGGAAACACCATATATTTT.

This chain joins TRBV5-1 and TRBJ1-6, with unresolved D. Germline CDR1 and CDR2: SGHRS and YFSETQ. Trimming stripped 0 bases from V and 0 bases from J, with 13 bases between. CDR3 length equals 18 residues. The CDR3 nucleotides read TGCGCCAGCAGCTTGGGGTCGGCGGGAAGCTCCTATAATTCACCCCTCCACTTT. Translating gives CASSLGSAGSSYNSPLHF.

This chain links TRBV5-4 with TRBJ1-3; TRBD1 matches 9 bases. Germline CDR1 and CDR2: SGHNT and YYREEE (reference sequence). After removal of 0 bases from V and 2 bases from J, the junction contained 0 bases not matched to a gene. The CDR3 totals 15 residues. The CDR3: CASSLGQGAGNTIYF. The CDR3, as DNA: TGTGCCAGCAGCTTGGGACAGGGGGCTGGAAACACCATATATTTT.

This chain connects TRBV5-1 to TRBJ2-2; a possible D gene is TRBD1 (6 bases). CDR3 size: 13 residues. The germline V gene encodes CDR1 SGHRS and CDR2 YFSETQ. Trimming took off 0 bases at V and 6 bases at J, with 6 bases between the two ends. DNA for the CDR3: TGCGCCAGCAGCTTGGACAGGGCCGGGGAGCTGTTTTTT. It codes for CASSLDRAGELFF. The whole variable domain, filled in from reference TRBV5-1 and TRBJ2-2, reads KAGVTQTPRYLIKTRGQQVTLSCSPISGHRSVSWYQQTPGQGLQFLFEYFSETQRNKGNFPGRFSGRQFSNSRSEMNVSTLELGDSALYLCASSLDRAGELFFGEGSRLTVL.

The chain recombines TRBV5-1 with TRBJ1-4, with 7 bases identical to TRBD1. CDR1 and CDR2 (germline): SGHRS, YFSETQ. This CDR3 is 16 amino acids long. The V and J ends lost 0 bases and 0 bases, in that order; junction bases with no gene match: 2. DNA of the CDR3: TGCGCCAGCAGCTTGGACAGGGGTGCAACTAATGAAAAACTGTTTTTT. Its protein product is CASSLDRGATNEKLFF.

This chain's CDR3 is CASRVGQGANYGYTF. The DNA for the CDR3 is TGTGCCAGCAGGGTTGGACAGGGAGCTAACTATGGCTACACCTTC. This chain joins TRBV6-5 and TRBJ1-2, with TRBD1 matching 8 bases. Trimming cost V 6 bases and J 0 bases; bases outside gene matches: 6. The CDR3 runs to 15 residues. Germline V lookup: CDR1 MNHEY, CDR2 SVGAGI.

V gene TRBV28 combines with J gene TRBJ2-1, with 7 bases matching TRBD2. Germline V lookup: CDR1 MDHEN, CDR2 SYDVKM. There are 14 residues in the CDR3. V lost 7 bases, J lost 3 bases, and 6 bases stayed unmatched. This CDR3 is CASTGLGDYNEQFF. The CDR3, as DNA: TGTGCCAGCACTGGACTAGGGGACTACAATGAGCAGTTCTTC.